The TCR beta chain under discussion was sequenced for a study of cytomegalovirus exposure and HLA in healthy donors. Across the whole study: The roughly 120 validation repertoires, a later analysis reported, used the same platform as the approximately 670 repertoires from the first cohort. Study findings and constraints: Generally TCR sequences proved uncommon, though certain public TCRs appeared in numerous donors. The tendency of first-cohort TCR clusters to co-occur in the approximately 110 validation repertoires was the finding of a later analysis. The investigators catalogued 150 or so TCR beta chains as cytomegalovirus-associated.

Using immunoSEQ multiplex PCR, the repertoire was profiled, and TCRdb retains in-frame clones only, with some absent. The sample shows roughly 150,000 clones, under 90% of them seen only once. Concerning this clone itself: Its antigen is as yet unknown.

Sequencing was carried out using PBMCs. The origin of this receptor is a man aged 18 to 29 in good health and CMV-seropositive.

This chain's CDR3 is CASSLDKLAGVVEQFF. The CDR3 DNA follows: TGTGCCAGCAGCTTAGATAAGCTAGCGGGAGTGGTTGAGCAGTTCTTC. The gene calls are TRBV11-2 and TRBJ2-1, with 10 bases aligning to TRBD2. The V segment lost 0 bases and the J segment 9 bases; nucleotides outside the gene matches: 8. CDR1 SGHAT and CDR2 FQNNGV come from the germline V gene. There are 16 residues in the CDR3.